This section outlines one TCR beta chain sequence together with its context. This clonotype was seen at least ten times. Its antigen is unknown. No much larger clone is present one base from it, and per-base qualities are unavailable. Sequenced on an Illumina HiSeq 2500. TCR beta libraries were prepared by quantitative 5'-RACE with molecular barcodes. The authors' pipeline ran thus. A new computational method, built on a probabilistic model of VDJ rearrangement, was used to identify disease-linked TCR variants. The public reads were reanalyzed by TCRdb: fastp trimming at Q25, MiXCR alignment, in-frame beta chains only. For every CDR3 protein sequence, its rows merge into one entry that carries the most common genes and DNA. The V and J calls were not made by the authors but by TCRdb's processing. The sample table lists about 240,000 distinct CDR3 sequences, 7.5% to 9% of them with a count of one. Around 6.8% of the sample rests with the top ten.

The data originate from a study of CD8 T cells in ankylosing spondylitis (dated by TCRdb to about 2017). For the wider study: T cell receptor beta repertoires were profiled in healthy donors and ankylosing spondylitis patients so that disease-linked TCR variants could be found. The whole study cohort included 108 healthy donors and 25 ankylosing spondylitis patients. Samples of peripheral blood were taken, and for ankylosing spondylitis patients, synovial fluid was collected as well.

Reading the germline V gene gives CDR1 SGHTA and CDR2 FQGNSA. A distance of 7 bases separates the germline ends of V and J, which lose 1 base and 0 bases respectively. There are 14 amino acids in the CDR3, from cysteine to phenylalanine inclusive. The sequence is cut down to CDR3 DNA, 42 bases in frame from base 1. The paper's findings and limits, for the study overall: Some of the motif variants had been reported before in the synovial fluid and blood of reactive arthritis patients, a finding that suggests common disease-initiation mechanisms. A CD8+ phenotype was shown by the disease-linked clones, which were found at relatively low frequencies in peripheral blood. The disease-linked clones were reported as significantly enriched in matched synovial fluid samples from ankylosing spondylitis patients. A TCR beta motif of about 8 highly homologous amino acid variants appeared characteristic of blood from ankylosing spondylitis patients.

The source of this sequence is a male donor with ankylosing spondylitis or in good health (not recorded which). The chain couples TRBV7-2 to TRBJ2-7, with an unclear D gene assignment. Sequencing input: blood, either unsorted or a sorted T cell fraction (not recorded which). DNA sequence: TGTGCCAGCAGCTTAGGGAGTCACTCCTACGAGCAGTACTTC. Translated, this gives CASSLGSHSYEQYF.